The present T cell receptor (beta chain) was sequenced within a study of identical twins. Points from the study as a whole: Instead of following the same donors, the conclusions were based on cross-sectional statistical analysis. Zero-insertion analyses could be partly confounded by invariant MAIT and iNKT cells. For out-of-frame alpha sequences shared by twins, low generation probability was in excess.

A note on this clonotype: Its matching antigen is unknown. This could be a read error, since a much larger clone is one nucleotide away.

V lost 0 bases and J lost 9; bases outside the gene matches: 2. This CDR3 has 13 amino acids. The germline gives CDR1 LGHNA, CDR2 YNFKEQ. cDNA molecules carried unique molecular identifiers, and template switching added a universal primer site. TCRdb independently ran MiXCR on the 5' RACE reads; one entry per CDR3 protein. In the table there are 1.5 million to 2 million distinct CDR3 sequences, about 32% of which are singletons. The sequencing sample was made of cord blood. The clonotype originates from a newborn girl in good health. This chain uses TRBV4-2 with TRBJ2-1, with 7 bases identical to TRBD1. CDR3 DNA sequence: TGTGCCAGCAGCCAAGATAGGGACAGTGAGCAGTTCTTC. It codes for CASSQDRDSEQFF.